Presented here are 11 T cell receptor beta chains from one specimen sequenced in a study of beta chain features in type 1 diabetes. The sequenced template was cDNA made from the entire isolated RNA. Sequencing used immunoSEQ multiplex PCR; TCRdb keeps in-frame clones, though not all of them. The table lists 330,000 or so clones, 10% to 15% of them singletons. The study, taken as a whole, reports: Within each of all four CD4+ subsets, Type 1 diabetes patients had TCRB CDR3s that were moderately but significantly shorter.

Their antigens remain unidentified. What was sequenced was naive CD4+ T cells from blood. These receptors originate from a woman younger than 30 with type 1 diabetes.

The chain is built from TRBV10-3 and TRBJ2-1, with 9 bases aligning to TRBD2. The length of the CDR3 is 14 residues. The trim removed 3 bases at V and 11 bases at J, leaving 8 bases unmatched. The V gene's germline CDR1 is ENHRY and CDR2 SYGVKD. The CDR3 spells CAISDEKAGGKQFF. Written as DNA, the CDR3 is TGTGCCATCAGTGATGAGAAAGCGGGAGGAAAGCAGTTCTTC.

This clone was detected only a few times. The rearrangement links TRBV4-1 to TRBJ2-5; possibly TRBD1 for D (5 bases). With 4 bases removed from V and 2 bases from J, the gap between germline ends came to 11 bases. In germline, CDR1 is MGHRA, CDR2 YSYEKL. This CDR3 has 14 residues. The CDR3 region is CASSRVKGQETQYF. The CDR3 coding sequence is TGCGCCAGCAGCCGGGTTAAGGGGCAAGAGACCCAGTACTTC.

The chain has TRBV14 and TRBJ2-3, with 13 bases identical to TRBD2. Germline CDR1 reads SGHDN; CDR2 reads FVKESK. V shed 6 bases and J 3 bases; nucleotides not matched to a gene: 3. CDR3 length: 15 residues. CDR3 coding DNA: TGTGCCAGCAGTCGGACTAGCGGGAGAACAGATACGCAGTATTTT. This translates into CASSRTSGRTDTQYF.

This clone was picked up a small number of times. The rearrangement joins TRBV7-2 to TRBJ2-1; 10 nucleotides agree with TRBD2. Germline V gene lookup returns CDR1 SGHTA and CDR2 FQGNSA. Germline trimming cut 3 bases from V and 6 bases from J; bases unmatched to any gene: 14. The CDR3 length is 18 residues. In DNA, the CDR3 is TGTGCCAGCAGCTTGCATACCGGCCTAGCGGGGGTTGGCAATGAGCAGTTCTTC. Its translation is CASSLHTGLAGVGNEQFF. The full variable domain, completed using reference TRBV7-2 and TRBJ2-1, is GAGVSQSPSNKVTEKGKDVELRCDPISGHTALYWYRQSLGQGLEFLIYFQGNSAPDKSGLPSDRFSAERTGGSVSTLTIQRTQQEDSAVYLCASSLHTGLAGVGNEQFFGPGTRLTVL.

A few counts support this clone. V gene TRBV19 combines with J gene TRBJ2-5, with D unresolved. In germline, CDR1 is LNHDA, CDR2 SQIVND (reference sequence). The CDR3 spans 13 residues. Trimming cost V 4 bases and J 2 bases, with 8 bases left between them. CDR3 DNA sequence: TGTGCCAGTAGTACCCTAAGTCAAGAGACCCAGTACTTC. Protein sequence: CASSTLSQETQYF.

This clone occurred a few times. The chain recombines TRBV4-3 with TRBJ2-7, with a weak D call TRBD2 (6 bases). The ends were cut back, 10 bases at V and 8 bases at J, with 18 bases in the middle. Germline V gene data show CDR1 as LGHNA and CDR2 as YSLEER. This CDR3 is built from 12 residues. The CDR3 region has the DNA TGCGCCACCTCCGGGCCCGGAGGGCAGCAGTACTTC. It codes for CATSGPGGQQYF.

In this sample, this clone turned up a few times. V gene TRBV7-2 combines with J gene TRBJ1-1; possibly TRBD1 for D (5 bases). V lost 8 bases, J lost 7 bases, and 17 bases lay in between. The CDR3 is 13 residues long. Germline CDR1 is SGHTA and CDR2 is FQGNSA. CDR3 in amino acids: CASLPGEEFEAFF. In nucleotides, the CDR3 is TGTGCCAGCCTCCCGGGGGAAGAATTTGAAGCTTTCTTT.

J is TRBJ1-1 and V is TRBV5-4; unclear D gene. The germline CDR1 and CDR2 sequences are SGHNT and YYREEE (reference sequence). This CDR3 has 13 residues. Trimming shortened V by 2 bases and J by 1 base, and 6 bases separated the two germline ends. The chain's CDR3 is CASSFVQNTEAFF. In nucleotides, the CDR3 is TGTGCCAGCAGCTTTGTCCAGAACACTGAAGCTTTCTTT.

V usage is TRBV14 and J usage is TRBJ2-2; the match to TRBD2 covers 10 bases. The length of the CDR3 is 16 residues. Trimming cost V 5 bases and J 1 base; bases outside gene matches: 4. The V gene's germline CDR1 is SGHDN and CDR2 FVKESK. The CDR3 DNA reads TGTGCCAGCAGCTATAGCGGGAGGAAGAACACCGGGGAGCTGTTTTTT. Protein: CASSYSGRKNTGELFF.

The chain combines TRBV4-1 with TRBJ2-1, with D tentatively TRBD2 (6 bases). CDR1 and CDR2 (germline): MGHRA, YSYEKL. The CDR3 covers 15 residues. V lost 2 bases, J lost 0 bases, and 8 bases lay in between. CDR3 residues: CASSQTSSSYNEQFF. For the CDR3, the DNA is TGCGCCAGCAGCCAAACTAGCAGCTCCTACAATGAGCAGTTCTTC.

J is TRBJ1-2 and V is TRBV12-5; D perhaps matches TRBD1 (5 bases). The CDR3 runs to 13 residues. V dropped 1 base and J dropped 4 bases, with 7 bases sitting between them. Germline V gene data show CDR1 as LGHNT and CDR2 as FRNRAP. Written as DNA, the CDR3 is TGTGCTAGTGGTTTGGGGGACTCCTATGGCTACACCTTC. Translating gives CASGLGDSYGYTF.